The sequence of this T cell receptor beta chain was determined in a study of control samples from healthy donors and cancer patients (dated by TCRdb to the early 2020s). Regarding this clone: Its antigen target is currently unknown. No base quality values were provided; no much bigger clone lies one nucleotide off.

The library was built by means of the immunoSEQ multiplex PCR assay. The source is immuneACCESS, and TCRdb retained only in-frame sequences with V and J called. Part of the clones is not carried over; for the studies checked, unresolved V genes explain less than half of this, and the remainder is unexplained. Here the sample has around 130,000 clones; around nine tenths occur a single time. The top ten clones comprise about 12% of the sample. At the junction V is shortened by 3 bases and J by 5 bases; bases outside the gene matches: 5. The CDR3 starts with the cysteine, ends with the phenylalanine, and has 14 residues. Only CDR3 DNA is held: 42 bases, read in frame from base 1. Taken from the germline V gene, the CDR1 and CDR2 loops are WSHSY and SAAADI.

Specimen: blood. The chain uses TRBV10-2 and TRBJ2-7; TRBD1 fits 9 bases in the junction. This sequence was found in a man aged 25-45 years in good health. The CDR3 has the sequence CASSEGTGIHEQYF. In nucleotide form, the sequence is TGCGCCAGCAGTGAAGGGACAGGGATCCACGAGCAGTACTTC.